This T cell receptor (beta chain) was sequenced for a study of Ad26.COV2.S vaccination and SARS-CoV-2 variants. Looking at the study overall: In the COV1001 trial, the donor was in the Ad26.COV2.S arm. Into the muscle, Ad26.COV2.S was dosed once or twice, 56 days apart. Study-wide results and caveats: Considerable breadth of spike-specific CD8+ and CD4+ T cell responses has reportedly been documented following vaccination.

Treatment in this sample: roughly 20 received Ad26.COV2.S at low or high dose, single or two shots; about five received placebo; per-sample allocation not given. Repertoires come from day 63 after the first vaccine or placebo injection. V lost 1 base, J lost 7 bases, and 8 bases lay in between. The CDR3 is 12 residues long. Germline V gene lookup returns CDR1 MGHRA and CDR2 YSYEKL. Sequenced by immunoSEQ multiplex PCR; TCRdb stores in-frame clones only, minus some. In the table there are a few hundred thousand clones, about 80% of which are singletons. Comments on this clone: Its cognate antigen is unknown.

The rearrangement joins TRBV4-1 to TRBJ2-7; D gene uncertain. The receptor comes from a person aged 18-65 years who received the Ad26.COV2.S COVID-19 vaccine or a placebo. This specimen consisted of peripheral blood, obtained in a trial of Ad26.COV2.S vaccine versus placebo. CDR3 in amino acids: CASSQAPGEQYF. The CDR3 nucleotides are TGCGCCAGCAGCCAAGCGCCCGGGGAGCAGTACTTC.